Shown below are 10 T cell receptor beta chains from a single sample sequenced in a study of CD8 T cells in Susac syndrome. RNA totalling about 0.5 to 1 ug underwent reverse transcription with random hexamers. Each CDR3 protein gets one entry after TCRdb re-called the immunoSEQ multiplex PCR reads with MiXCR. The table lists 200,000 to 300,000 distinct CDR3 sequences, 90% to 96% of them singletons. Sequencing was carried out using CD4+ T cells from PBMCs. The receptors were gathered from a human donor with Susac syndrome.

This sequence joins TRBV29-1 and TRBJ2-7; 11 bases align to TRBD1. The V gene's germline CDR1 is SQVTM and CDR2 ANQGSEA. There are 15 residues in the CDR3. Unmatched junction bases numbered 11, after V lost 6 bases and J lost 4 bases. CDR3: CSVSSSGTGGYEQYF. DNA for the CDR3: TGCAGCGTCTCCTCTTCCGGGACAGGGGGTTACGAGCAGTACTTC.

The chain links TRBV20-1 to TRBJ2-3, with unresolved D. Per germline, CDR1 DFQATT and CDR2 SNEGSKA (reference sequence). The length of the CDR3 is 11 residues. Trimming pared 2 bases from V and 8 bases from J, leaving 8 bases between. CDR3 coding DNA: TGCAGTGCTAGATCGAAGGGTACGCAGTATTTT. Amino acids: CSARSKGTQYF.

The chain recombines TRBV6-5 with TRBJ1-5, with D unclear. Germline loops: CDR1 MNHEY, CDR2 SVGAGI. This CDR3 is built from 13 residues. The V gene lost 6 bases and the J gene lost 5 bases, with 11 bases spanning the gap. The CDR3 is CASRNGRDQPQHF. CDR3 nucleotides: TGTGCCAGCAGAAACGGACGGGATCAGCCCCAGCATTTT.

This rearrangement joins TRBV20-1 to TRBJ2-6; D is unclear. V lost 2 bases, J lost 2 bases, and 1 base lay in between. This CDR3 is 12 amino acids long. Germline V gene data show CDR1 as DFQATT and CDR2 as SNEGSKA (reference sequence). The CDR3 bases are TGCAGTGCTAGAACTGGGGCCAACGTCCTGACTTTC. Protein sequence: CSARTGANVLTF.

This chain links TRBV30 with TRBJ2-7; D is unresolved. Trimming stripped 2 bases from V and 3 bases from J, with 14 bases between. Per germline, CDR1 GTSNPN and CDR2 SVGIG (reference sequence). This CDR3 spans 14 amino acids. The CDR3 DNA is TGTGCCTGGAGTCCCGGACCAAAAGGCTACGAGCAGTACTTC. Encoded protein: CAWSPGPKGYEQYF.

V is TRBV29-1 and J is TRBJ2-1; D tentatively reads TRBD1 or TRBD2 (5 bases each). Trimming left V 7 bases short and J 7 bases short, with 20 bases between. CDR3 length equals 14 residues. Germline assignment: CDR1 SQVTM and CDR2 ANQGSEA. CDR3: CSAGGRTLNNEQFF. The CDR3 nucleotides read TGCAGCGCTGGGGGACGGACCCTGAATAATGAGCAGTTCTTC.

V is TRBV6-2 or TRBV6-3 and J is TRBJ2-7, with 9 bases aligning to TRBD1. V shed 6 bases and J 2 bases; nucleotides not matched to a gene: 14. The CDR3 runs 17 residues. Per germline, CDR1 MNHEY and CDR2 SVGEGT. The CDR3 bases are TGTGCCAGCAGCGAAAGCGAAGGGGGACAGGGCGCCTACGAGCAGTACTTC. It yields the protein CASSESEGGQGAYEQYF.

This clonotype was counted once. The chain joins TRBV30 to TRBJ1-5; TRBD1 might be the D (5 bases). CDR1 and CDR2 (germline): GTSNPN, SVGIG (reference sequence). The V gene lost 5 bases and the J gene lost 5 bases, with 13 bases spanning the gap. The CDR3 length is 13 residues. CDR3 loop: CAWGGSRDQPQHF. The CDR3, as DNA: TGTGCCTGGGGGGGAAGCAGGGATCAGCCCCAGCATTTT.

The chain joins TRBV5-6 to TRBJ1-1; D unclear. This CDR3 has 12 amino acids. CDR1 is SGHDT, CDR2 YYEEEE, per germline. With 2 bases removed from V and 10 bases from J, the gap between germline ends came to 12 bases. The DNA of the CDR3 is TGTGCCAGCAGCTTTGGAGTGGCCGGAGCTTTCTTT. Residues: CASSFGVAGAFF.

This chain connects TRBV4-2 to TRBJ2-5; TRBD1 is a possible D gene (5 bases). Germline lookup yields CDR1 LGHNA and CDR2 YNFKEQ. The CDR3 length is 15 residues. V was trimmed by 4 bases and J by 4 bases, leaving 16 bases between them. The CDR3 nucleotides are TGTGCCAGCAGCCGCGCAACCCAGGGCCCAGAGACCCAGTACTTC. This encodes CASSRATQGPETQYF.